These 24 T cell receptor beta chains came from one sample sequenced in a study of human T cells and chemical hapten exposure. TCRdb re-called the RACE reads through MiXCR, storing one row per CDR3 protein. The sample lists approximately 340,000 distinct CDR3 sequences, approximately 6.9% occurring once. The time point was: patch test 1, 2 weeks after DPC sensitization. Treatment of the sample: therapeutic diphenylcyclopropenone sensitization with weekly scalp DPC. The sample in question was whole blood, obtained in connection with sensitization to the hapten diphenylcyclopropenone (DPC). The receptors here all came from a woman under 30 with alopecia areata. Some clones in this sample may be carry-over from other donors' samples.

There are many counts of this clonotype. The V and J genes are TRBV7-9 and TRBJ2-2; 11 nucleotides align to TRBD2. The V gene end was trimmed by 3 bases and the J gene end by 5 bases; junction bases not matched to a gene: 2. CDR3 length equals 15 residues. Looked up from germline, CDR1 is SEHNR and CDR2 is FQNEAQ (reference sequence). CDR3 protein: CASSLGTSGTGELFF. The CDR3 bases are TGTGCCAGCAGCTTGGGGACTAGCGGAACCGGGGAGCTGTTTTTT.

This sequence joins TRBV11-2 and TRBJ1-6; D not resolved. The V and J ends lost 0 bases and 13 bases respectively, with 13 bases between them. The CDR3 covers 14 residues. Germline lookup yields CDR1 SGHAT and CDR2 FQNNGV. CDR3 DNA sequence: TGTGCCAGCAGCTTAGAAGGGCCCCCTTCTCCCCTCCACTTT. This codes for CASSLEGPPSPLHF.

This clonotype turned up a few times. The chain recombines TRBV18 with TRBJ1-4; no clear D. Trimming took 4 bases from V and 5 from J, leaving 14 bases between them. CDR3 length: 15 residues. Germline V gene data show CDR1 as KGHSH and CDR2 as LQKENI. DNA for the CDR3: TGTGCCAGCTCACAAACCGGGAGCCGGAATGAAAAACTGTTTTTT. Amino acids: CASSQTGSRNEKLFF. The full variable domain, with the rest looked up from reference TRBV18 and TRBJ1-4, is NAGVMQNPRHLVRRRGQEARLRCSPMKGHSHVYWYRQLPEEGLKFMVYLQKENIIDESGMPKERFSAEFPKEGPSILRIQQVVRGDSAAYFCASSQTGSRNEKLFFGSGTQLSVL.

This clonotype was counted ten times or more. The V and J genes are TRBV12-5 and TRBJ2-4, with D hard to call. Germline V gene lookup returns CDR1 LGHNT and CDR2 FRNRAP. This CDR3 is built from 12 residues. V lost 2 bases and J lost 5, with 4 bases in between. The CDR3 loop is CASGLNQNIQYF. Here the CDR3 DNA reads TGTGCTAGTGGTTTGAACCAAAACATTCAGTACTTC.

In this sample, this clonotype turned up many times. This chain links TRBV4-1 with TRBJ2-7; D is perhaps TRBD1 (5 bases). The germline gives CDR1 MGHRA, CDR2 YSYEKL. V was clipped by 4 bases and J by 4 bases, with 14 bases between them. CDR3 length: 14 residues. The CDR3 region is CASSLQGIAYEQYF. The CDR3, as DNA: TGCGCCAGCAGCCTTCAGGGTATTGCTTACGAGCAGTACTTC.

The table lists this clonotype with many counts. The chain couples TRBV29-1 to TRBJ2-7, with 9 bases that match TRBD2. In germline, CDR1 is SQVTM, CDR2 ANQGSEA. CDR3 length equals 13 residues. V trimming: 7 bases; J trimming: 2 bases; junction bases outside the gene matches: 6. The CDR3 is CSGLAGDTYEQYF. In DNA form, the CDR3 reads TGCAGCGGGTTAGCGGGGGACACCTACGAGCAGTACTTC.

This clonotype came up a few times. V is TRBV28 and J is TRBJ2-7; 7 positions match TRBD1. V lost 6 bases and J lost 5; bases outside the gene matches: 7. Germline CDR1 MDHEN, CDR2 SYDVKM. CDR3 length equals 13 residues. As DNA, the CDR3 is TGTGCCAGCAGACCGACAGGGCGGCACGAGCAGTACTTC. This encodes CASRPTGRHEQYF.

This clonotype was seen repeatedly, ten times or more. The chain links TRBV7-3 to TRBJ2-3; D tentatively reads TRBD1 or TRBD2 (7 bases each). The V gene lost 4 bases and the J gene lost 0 bases, with 11 bases spanning the gap. CDR1 is SGHTA, CDR2 FQGTGA, per germline. The CDR3 length is 15 residues. CDR3 sequence reads: CASSSRGGSTDTQYF. As DNA, the CDR3 is TGTGCCAGCAGCTCCAGGGGGGGTAGCACAGATACGCAGTATTTT.

A few counts support this clonotype. V and J are TRBV5-1 and TRBJ2-3, with D perhaps given as TRBD1 or TRBD2 (6 bases each). The CDR3 length is 15 residues. CDR1 is SGHRS and CDR2 is YFSETQ in the germline V gene. V was pared by 3 bases and J by 2 bases, with 13 bases between. The DNA of the CDR3 is TGCGCCAGCAGCTCGTGGGGGGCCCCCACAGATACGCAGTATTTT. Protein: CASSSWGAPTDTQYF. The full variable domain, in which reference TRBV5-1 and TRBJ2-3 provide the parts outside the CDR3, is KAGVTQTPRYLIKTRGQQVTLSCSPISGHRSVSWYQQTPGQGLQFLFEYFSETQRNKGNFPGRFSGRQFSNSRSEMNVSTLELGDSALYLCASSSWGAPTDTQYFGPGTRLTVL.

This chain links TRBV29-1 with TRBJ2-1; 11 bases are a match to TRBD2. Looked up from germline, CDR1 is SQVTM and CDR2 is ANQGSEA. The CDR3 runs to 15 residues. J was trimmed by 2 bases and V by 2 bases; bases with no gene match: 2. This chain's CDR3 is CSVELAGGPYNEQFF. Here the CDR3 DNA reads TGCAGCGTTGAACTAGCGGGGGGCCCCTACAATGAGCAGTTCTTC.

The chain is built from TRBV7-2 and TRBJ1-6; 7 nucleotides agree with TRBD1. CDR3 size: 15 residues. From germline, CDR1 is SGHTA and CDR2 FQGNSA. Trimming cost V 3 bases and J 7 bases; bases outside gene matches: 6. DNA for the CDR3: TGTGCCAGCAGCTTGGAACAGGGGATGAATTCACCCCTCCACTTT. This codes for CASSLEQGMNSPLHF.

The V call is TRBV25-1, the J call TRBJ1-3, with unresolved D. CDR1 and CDR2 from the germline V gene are MGHDK and SYGVNS. This CDR3 spans 13 amino acids. Trimming took 4 bases from V and 0 from J, leaving 4 bases between them. The CDR3 bases are TGTGCCAGCAGTGCGGGCTCTGGAAACACCATATATTTT. Protein product: CASSAGSGNTIYF.

This sequence joins TRBV6-6 and TRBJ1-2; unclear D gene. Germline values: CDR1 MNHNY, CDR2 SVGAGI (reference sequence). This CDR3 contains 16 residues. V lost 0 bases, J lost 0 bases, and 11 bases lay in between. In DNA form, the CDR3 reads TGTGCCAGCAGTTACTCGACCGCACTAACTAACTATGGCTACACCTTC. Residues: CASSYSTALTNYGYTF.

This clonotype has only a few counts. This chain uses TRBV7-3 with TRBJ1-2; D uncertain. Germline CDR1 reads SGHTA; CDR2 reads FQGTGA. The CDR3 extends over 18 amino acids. Trimming took 5 bases from V and 0 from J, leaving 22 bases between them. The CDR3 DNA reads as TGTGCCAGCAGCCGATACGCGACCGGACTAGCGACTAACTATGGCTACACCTTC. Its translation is CASSRYATGLATNYGYTF.

The CDR3 reads CASSLYPKSGAALAKNIQYF. CDR3 nucleotides: TGCGCCAGCAGCTTGTACCCGAAAAGTGGGGCAGCCTTAGCCAAAAACATTCAGTACTTC. V is TRBV5-1 and J is TRBJ2-4, with D possibly being TRBD1 (5 bases). CDR1 SGHRS and CDR2 YFSETQ come from the germline V gene. The CDR3 has 20 residues. V dropped 1 base and J dropped 0 bases, with 23 bases sitting between them.

This clonotype occurred many times. V gene TRBV7-2 combines with J gene TRBJ2-7; 8 nucleotides align to TRBD1. The J segment lost 0 bases and the V segment lost 5 bases, leaving 6 bases of the junction unmatched. This CDR3 has 15 residues. CDR1 and CDR2 (germline): SGHTA, FQGNSA. The CDR3 here is CASSPGGAISYEQYF. CDR3 in DNA: TGTGCCAGCAGCCCAGGGGGCGCGATCTCCTACGAGCAGTACTTC. The entire variable domain, with the rest obtained from reference TRBV7-2 and TRBJ2-7, is as follows: GAGVSQSPSNKVTEKGKDVELRCDPISGHTALYWYRQSLGQGLEFLIYFQGNSAPDKSGLPSDRFSAERTGGSVSTLTIQRTQQEDSAVYLCASSPGGAISYEQYFGPGTRLTVT.

The chain couples TRBV27 to TRBJ1-1, with a possible D match to TRBD1 (6 bases). Germline V gene sequence: CDR1 MNHEY, CDR2 SMNVEV (reference sequence). The CDR3 has 14 amino acids. V was clipped by 5 bases and J by 4 bases, with 14 bases between them. The chain's CDR3 is CASSLYRESTEAFF. In DNA form, the CDR3 reads TGTGCCAGCAGTCTTTACAGGGAATCCACTGAAGCTTTCTTT.

This clonotype appeared many times. V is TRBV6-6 and J is TRBJ2-1; 9 bases are a match to TRBD2. V was pared by 5 bases and J by 7 bases, with 6 bases of the junction left unmatched. This CDR3 spans 14 amino acids. CDR1 is MNHNY, CDR2 SVGAGI, per germline (reference sequence). DNA for the CDR3: TGTGCCAGCAGTCTGGCGGGGGGGCTAAATGAGCAGTTCTTC. Protein sequence: CASSLAGGLNEQFF.

A few counts support this clonotype. The chain recombines TRBV6-5 with TRBJ1-1, with 7 bases aligning to TRBD1. From germline, CDR1 is MNHEY and CDR2 SVGAGI. This CDR3 has 12 amino acids. The V gene end was trimmed by 6 bases and the J gene end by 4 bases; junction bases not matched to a gene: 2. The CDR3, as DNA: TGTGCCAGCAGACAGGGGACCACTGAAGCTTTCTTT. Translated, it gives CASRQGTTEAFF.

This clonotype showed up many times. The CDR3 sequence: CASSLRDTYGYTF. In DNA form, the CDR3 reads TGTGCCAGCAGTTTACGGGACACATATGGCTACACCTTC. The V and J genes are TRBV28 and TRBJ1-2, with a possible D match to TRBD1 (6 bases). Germline V gene data show CDR1 as MDHEN and CDR2 as SYDVKM. V lost 2 bases to trimming and J lost 5 bases, with 9 bases between them. This CDR3 contains 13 residues.

Notes on this clonotype: Because it lacks the conserved phenylalanine or tryptophan at the end, this CDR3 is likely a read error. The chain recombines TRBV18 with TRBJ1-1; 7 bases fit TRBD1. Germline V gene sequence: CDR1 KGHSH, CDR2 LQKENI. Unmatched junction bases numbered 6, after V lost 3 bases and J lost 5 bases. The CDR3 has 14 residues. CDR3 sequence reads: CASSPSTGMTEAFL. CDR3 bases: TGTGCCAGCTCACCCTCGACAGGGATGACTGAAGCTTTCCTT.

This chain connects TRBV5-4 to TRBJ2-7; no reliable D call. Germline-derived CDR1 and CDR2 are SGHNT and YYREEE (reference sequence). V was trimmed by 2 bases and J by 4 bases, leaving 13 bases between them. The CDR3 extends over 14 amino acids. The CDR3 here is CASSFSSGRYEQYF. DNA for the CDR3: TGTGCCAGCAGCTTCAGTAGTGGAAGATACGAGCAGTACTTC.

This clonotype showed up just a few times. The chain links TRBV6-5 to TRBJ1-1; possible D gene TRBD1, 5 bases. CDR1 is MNHEY and CDR2 is SVGAGI in the germline V gene. This CDR3 has 14 amino acids. V was cut by 5 bases and J by 5 bases, with 15 bases left in between. CDR3 sequence: CASSLDSRSTEAFF. For the CDR3, the DNA is TGTGCCAGCAGTCTCGACAGTAGGTCTACTGAAGCTTTCTTT.

The table lists this clonotype with a few counts. The V and J genes are TRBV28 and TRBJ1-1; D unclear. Germline CDR1 is MDHEN and CDR2 is SYDVKM. Deletions cut 6 bases from V and 1 base from J, with 15 bases between. The CDR3 is 15 residues long. CDR3 amino acids: CASRRVSTANTEAFF. The CDR3, as DNA: TGTGCCAGCAGACGGGTATCGACGGCGAACACTGAAGCTTTCTTT.